These 20 T cell receptor beta chains were all obtained from the same sample, sequenced in a study of blood T cells in healthy people across ages. Together with a sample-barcoded 5' primer, a J-beta primer mix was included in a second PCR lasting 7 to 11 cycles. TCRdb used MiXCR to reprocess the 5' RACE reads, holding one entry per CDR3 protein. The data hold roughly 680,000 distinct CDR3 sequences, with 52% observed a single time. Material: blood. These receptors originate from a woman older than 75 in good health.

The table lists this clonotype with many counts. The V call is TRBV7-2, the J call TRBJ2-1, with TRBD2 matching 8 bases. Germline V gives CDR1 SGHTA, CDR2 FQGNSA. The V gene end was trimmed by 7 bases and the J gene end by 7 bases; junction bases not matched to a gene: 9. The CDR3 runs 14 residues. The CDR3 region is CASNPGLGANEQFF. CDR3 in DNA: TGTGCCAGCAACCCGGGACTAGGGGCGAATGAGCAGTTCTTC. The full variable domain, with the rest looked up from reference TRBV7-2 and TRBJ2-1, is GAGVSQSPSNKVTEKGKDVELRCDPISGHTALYWYRQSLGQGLEFLIYFQGNSAPDKSGLPSDRFSAERTGGSVSTLTIQRTQQEDSAVYLCASNPGLGANEQFFGPGTRLTVL.

This clonotype appeared a single time. This chain links TRBV4-2 with TRBJ2-7, with D uncertain. Germline CDR1 LGHNA, CDR2 YNFKEQ. Trimming took 4 bases from V and 6 from J, leaving 7 bases between them. The CDR3 is 11 amino acids. The CDR3 spells CASSRSSEQYF. The CDR3 DNA sequence: TGTGCCAGCAGCCGGTCTTCCGAGCAGTACTTC.

This clonotype occurred a few times. The gene calls are TRBV28 and TRBJ2-3; weak D call: TRBD1 (5 bases). Trimming stripped 7 bases from V and 6 bases from J, with 20 bases between. This CDR3 has 15 amino acids. Per the germline V gene, CDR1 is MDHEN and CDR2 is SYDVKM. CDR3 nucleotide sequence: TGTGCCAGCACCTCAGGGAAGAGGAATTGGGATACGCAGTATTTT. As protein: CASTSGKRNWDTQYF. Together with reference TRBV28 and TRBJ2-3, the CDR3 gives the full variable domain: DVKVTQSSRYLVKRTGEKVFLECVQDMDHENMFWYRQDPGLGLRLIYFSYDVKMKEKGDIPEGYSVSREKKERFSLILESASTNQTSMYLCASTSGKRNWDTQYFGPGTRLTVL.

This clonotype was recorded many times. The chain combines TRBV2 with TRBJ2-1, with D perhaps TRBD1 (5 bases). V lost 4 bases and J lost 9, with 10 bases in between. The CDR3 is 12 amino acids. Germline CDR1 reads SNHLY; CDR2 reads FYNNEI. CDR3 region: CASSAIGAEQFF. In DNA form, the CDR3 reads TGTGCCAGCAGTGCGATAGGGGCTGAGCAGTTCTTC.

Concerning this clonotype itself: A read error may account for a junction end that differs from germline. The CDR3: CSVSQGADNQLQHF. CDR3 sequence (DNA): TGCAGCGTCTCCCAGGGGGCGGACAATCAGCTCCAGCATTTT. The chain recombines TRBV29-1 with TRBJ1-5, with TRBD1 matching 8 bases. Per germline, CDR1 SQVTM and CDR2 ANQGSEA. CDR3 size: 14 residues.

The chain links TRBV3-1 to TRBJ2-5, with TRBD2 as a possible D gene (6 bases). V lost 10 bases and J 4 bases, leaving 13 bases between the germline ends. There are 12 residues in the CDR3. CDR1 is LGHDT, CDR2 YNNKEL, per germline (reference sequence). The CDR3 here is CATTRGRETQYF. The CDR3 DNA sequence: TGTGCCACCACCCGGGGGAGAGAGACCCAGTACTTC.

This clonotype was seen ten or more times. This chain uses TRBV20-1 with TRBJ2-3, with D possibly TRBD2 on 5 matching bases. The CDR3 is 15 residues long. V dropped 0 bases and J dropped 0 bases, with 10 bases sitting between them. CDR1 is DFQATT, CDR2 SNEGSKA, per germline (reference sequence). Here the CDR3 reads CSARDAGGSTDTQYF. The CDR3 DNA reads TGCAGTGCTAGAGATGCAGGCGGGAGCACAGATACGCAGTATTTT.

There are many counts of this clonotype. The rearrangement links TRBV4-1 to TRBJ2-3; 8 bases agree with TRBD1. CDR1 is MGHRA and CDR2 is YSYEKL in the germline V gene. The CDR3 is made up of 15 amino acids. J gave up 1 base and V 6 bases, and 6 bases lay outside the gene matches. The CDR3 sequence: CASRGDRSGTDTQYF. CDR3 sequence (DNA): TGCGCCAGCAGAGGGGACAGGTCTGGCACAGATACGCAGTATTTT.

In its sample, this clonotype was seen a few times. This chain links TRBV20-1 with TRBJ2-2; D is unresolved. The CDR3 is 14 residues long. The V end lost 6 bases, the J end lost 1 base, and 12 bases lay between the germline ends. Germline V gene sequence: CDR1 DFQATT, CDR2 SNEGSKA (reference sequence). CDR3 DNA: TGCAGTGCGGCGCCTTGGGGGAACACCGGGGAGCTGTTTTTT. It specifies CSAAPWGNTGELFF.

This clonotype was counted ten times or more. Possible read error: a much larger clone is one base away. This chain joins TRBV3-1 and TRBJ2-1; 14 bases map to TRBD2. The closer fit of TRBJ2-7 to the DNA end suggests the J call may be wrong. This CDR3 has 19 amino acids. Per the germline V gene, CDR1 is LGHDT and CDR2 is YNNKEL (reference sequence). The CDR3 region is CASSLRTSGRLNSYNEQYF. In nucleotides, the CDR3 is TGTGCCAGCAGCCTAAGGACTAGCGGGAGGTTGAACTCCTACAATGAGCAGTACTTC.

This clonotype was counted many times. The chain employs TRBV3-1 and TRBJ2-7; D might be TRBD2 (5 bases). CDR3 size: 13 residues. V lost 0 bases and J lost 5, with 8 bases in between. Germline CDR1 LGHDT, CDR2 YNNKEL (reference sequence). The CDR3, as DNA: TGTGCCAGCAGCCAAGATGGGAGTGACGAGCAGTACTTC. It specifies CASSQDGSDEQYF.

This chain joins TRBV27 and TRBJ2-1; 10 bases agree with TRBD2. Looked up from germline, CDR1 is MNHEY and CDR2 is SMNVEV (reference sequence). CDR3 length equals 15 residues. Trimming took 5 bases from V and 2 from J; bases not matched to a gene: 3. The CDR3 loop is CASSVSGGPYNEQFF. The CDR3 coding sequence is TGTGCCAGCAGTGTTAGCGGGGGGCCCTACAATGAGCAGTTCTTC.

This clonotype was observed a handful of times. V gene TRBV6-4 combines with J gene TRBJ2-3, with D perhaps matching TRBD2 (6 bases). The CDR3 has 16 amino acids. The germline V gene encodes CDR1 MRHNA and CDR2 SNTAGT. Trimming removed 3 bases at V and 4 bases at J, with 17 bases between. CDR3 sequence: CASSEAGSGGADTQYF. DNA for the CDR3: TGTGCCAGCAGTGAAGCCGGCAGCGGAGGGGCAGATACGCAGTATTTT.

This clonotype was recorded at least ten times. The chain joins TRBV2 to TRBJ1-2; TRBD1 might be the D (6 bases). V was cut by 6 bases and J by 4 bases, with 15 bases left in between. The CDR3 runs 14 residues. CDR1 is SNHLY and CDR2 is FYNNEI in the germline V gene. CDR3 DNA: TGTGCCAGCAGCCCAGGACAGAACATCTATGGCTACACCTTC. This encodes CASSPGQNIYGYTF.

The chain has TRBV29-1 and TRBJ1-5; TRBD1 agrees at 8 bases. Germline V gives CDR1 SQVTM, CDR2 ANQGSEA. The CDR3 is made up of 13 amino acids. V was clipped by 6 bases and J by 4 bases; unmatched bases: 5. The CDR3 loop reads CSVSQGVNQPQHF. The DNA of the CDR3 is TGCAGCGTATCACAGGGGGTTAATCAGCCCCAGCATTTT. The whole variable domain, filled in from reference TRBV29-1 and TRBJ1-5, reads SAVISQKPSRDICQRGTSLTIQCQVDSQVTMMFWYRQQPGQSLTLIATANQGSEATYESGFVIDKFPISRPNLTFSTLTVSNMSPEDSSIYLCSVSQGVNQPQHFGDGTRLSIL.

This clonotype was seen a single time. One base away lies a much larger clone, so this may be a sequencing read error. In nucleotides, the CDR3 is TGTGCCAGCAGTTCCGGGACAGGGCAGTGGGAGACCCAGTACTTC. This gives the protein CASSSGTGQWETQYF. This sequence joins TRBV28 and TRBJ2-5; TRBD1 aligns across 9 bases. Germline assignment: CDR1 MDHEN and CDR2 SYDVKM. The V gene end was trimmed by 4 bases and the J gene end by 5 bases; junction bases not matched to a gene: 8. The CDR3 has 15 residues.

In this sample, this clonotype turned up a few times. This chain connects TRBV30 to TRBJ2-5; D assignment may be TRBD1 or TRBD2 (5 bases each). This CDR3 has 11 amino acids. Germline V gene sequence: CDR1 GTSNPN, CDR2 SVGIG (reference sequence). Trimming stripped 8 bases from V and 5 bases from J, with 12 bases between. The CDR3 DNA is TGTGCCGGGTCATGGGGGGAGACCCAGTACTTC. It translates to CAGSWGETQYF.

This clonotype was recorded at least ten times. The chain recombines TRBV27 with TRBJ2-1; 7 nucleotides line up with TRBD2. In germline, CDR1 is MNHEY, CDR2 SMNVEV (reference sequence). CDR3 size: 15 residues. Trimming took 4 bases from V and 9 from J; bases not matched to a gene: 12. The CDR3 here is CASSSNTFGGVEQFF. CDR3 nucleotides: TGTGCCAGCAGTTCAAATACATTTGGGGGGGTTGAGCAGTTCTTC.

Notes on this clonotype: It may be a read error: a sequence one base away is much more abundant. This chain connects TRBV5-5 to TRBJ2-7, with D perhaps matching TRBD1 (5 bases). Germline lookup yields CDR1 SGHKS and CDR2 YYEKEE (reference sequence). V lost 2 bases to trimming and J lost 2 bases, with 11 bases between them. CDR3 length equals 14 residues. CDR3 DNA: TGTGCCAGCAGCTTTGTCCAGGGCCCCTACGAGCAGTACTTC. Translated, it gives CASSFVQGPYEQYF.

The CDR3 DNA sequence: TGCGCCAGCAGCCAACCCGGGGGCGCGAACACCGGGGAGCTGTTTTTT. Its translation: CASSQPGGANTGELFF. This rearrangement joins TRBV4-1 to TRBJ2-2; D tentatively fits TRBD1 or TRBD2 (6 bases each). Trimming removed 2 bases at V and 0 bases at J, with 10 bases between. Germline V CDR1 and CDR2: MGHRA, YSYEKL. The CDR3 has 16 amino acids.